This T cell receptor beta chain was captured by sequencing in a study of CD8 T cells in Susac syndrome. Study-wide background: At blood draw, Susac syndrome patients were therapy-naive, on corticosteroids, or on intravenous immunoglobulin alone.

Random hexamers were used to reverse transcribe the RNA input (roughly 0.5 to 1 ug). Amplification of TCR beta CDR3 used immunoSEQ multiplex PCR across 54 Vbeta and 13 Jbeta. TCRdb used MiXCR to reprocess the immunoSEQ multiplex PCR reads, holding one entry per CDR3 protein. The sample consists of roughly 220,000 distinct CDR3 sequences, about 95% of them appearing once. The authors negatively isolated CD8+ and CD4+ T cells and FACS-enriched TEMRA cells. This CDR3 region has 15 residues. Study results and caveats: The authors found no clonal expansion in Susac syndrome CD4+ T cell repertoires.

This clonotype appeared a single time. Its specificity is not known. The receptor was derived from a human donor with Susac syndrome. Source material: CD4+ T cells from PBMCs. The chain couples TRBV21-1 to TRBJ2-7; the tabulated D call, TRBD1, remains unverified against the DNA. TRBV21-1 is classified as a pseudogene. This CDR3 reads CASSTRFLQVYEQYF. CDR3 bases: TGTGCCAGCAGCACGCGCTTCTTACAGGTCTACGAGCAGTACTTC.